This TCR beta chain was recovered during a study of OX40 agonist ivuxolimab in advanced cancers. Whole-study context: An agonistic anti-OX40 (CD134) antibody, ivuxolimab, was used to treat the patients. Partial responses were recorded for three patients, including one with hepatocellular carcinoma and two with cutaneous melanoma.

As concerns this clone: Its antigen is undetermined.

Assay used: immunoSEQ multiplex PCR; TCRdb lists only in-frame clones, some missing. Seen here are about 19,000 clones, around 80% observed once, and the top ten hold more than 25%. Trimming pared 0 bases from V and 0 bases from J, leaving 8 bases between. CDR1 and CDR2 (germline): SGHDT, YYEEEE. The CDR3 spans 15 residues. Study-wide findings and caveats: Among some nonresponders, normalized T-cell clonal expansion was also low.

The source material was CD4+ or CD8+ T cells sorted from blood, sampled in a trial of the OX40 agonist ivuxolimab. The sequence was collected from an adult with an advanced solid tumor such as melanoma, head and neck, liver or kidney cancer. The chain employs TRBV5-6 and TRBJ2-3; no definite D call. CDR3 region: CASSLGLTSTDTQYF. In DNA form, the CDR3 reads TGTGCCAGCAGCTTGGGACTGACTAGCACAGATACGCAGTATTTT.